This T cell receptor (beta chain) was recovered during a study of T cells after posttransplantation cyclophosphamide. This table comes from immunoSEQ multiplex PCR, and its TCRdb copy is limited to in-frame clones, with some not included. This table holds approximately 32,000 clones, around 90% found once. Study conclusions and caveats: Blood and skin or GI T cell repertoires showed limited TRB overlap. Donor-recipient repertoire similarity was low at 1-2 months, rising over year one.

Germline CDR1 and CDR2: SEHNR and FQNEAQ (reference sequence). V lost 7 bases to trimming and J lost 7 bases; unmatched junction nucleotides: 5. The CDR3 extends over 14 amino acids. Concerning this clone itself: As yet, its antigen is unknown.

Sequencing input: PBMCs. The sequence was obtained from a woman in her thirties or forties with a blood cancer, CMV-positive, and with a related stem cell donor. The chain uses TRBV7-9 and TRBJ1-4; the match to TRBD1 covers 11 bases. CDR3 DNA sequence: TGTGCCAGCACCTCCGGGACAGGGGGTGAAAAACTGTTTTTT. The encoded protein is CASTSGTGGEKLFF. Full variable domain (outside the CDR3, taken from reference TRBV7-9 and TRBJ1-4): DTGVSQNPRHKITKRGQNVTFRCDPISEHNRLYWYRQTLGQGPEFLTYFQNEAQLEKSRLLSDRFSAERPKGSFSTLEIQRTEQGDSAMYLCASTSGTGGEKLFFGSGTQLSVL.